The T cell receptor (beta chain) under discussion was sequenced for a study of Graves' ophthalmopathy and Graves' hyperthyroidism. Whole-study findings and limits: Thyroid clonotypes that were expanded above 0.001 frequency mostly also appeared in blood.

Investigators amplified TCR beta CDR3 regions from RNA transcripts. The workflow started with a first-round RT-PCR run with HTBI primers and then moved on to a second-round multiplex PCR. TCRdb processed the multiplex PCR reads anew with MiXCR; each CDR3 protein has one entry. The sample lists around 1,200,000 distinct CDR3 sequences, less than 45% seen once, with more than 9.5% in the top ten. V lost 5 bases and J lost 10, with 14 bases in between. Germline CDR1 reads LNHNV; CDR2 reads YYDKDF (reference sequence). The CDR3 is made up of 13 amino acids. Notes on this clonotype: The antigen is undetermined.

Clinical symptoms, serum thyroxine, TRAb, thyroid ultrasound and orbital computed tomography formed the basis of diagnosis. The chain has TRBV15 and TRBJ1-4, with D possibly being TRBD1 (5 bases). The sample consisted of peripheral blood or thyroid tissue (not recorded which). The receptor comes from an adult man with Graves' hyperthyroidism. CDR3 region: CATSGGVTGKLFF. DNA of the CDR3: TGTGCCACCAGCGGAGGGGTTACCGGAAAACTGTTTTTT.